The 22 T cell receptor beta chains given below trace back to one sample, sequenced in a study of T cell responses to AZD1222 COVID-19 vaccine. Using immunoSEQ multiplex PCR, the repertoire was profiled, and TCRdb retains in-frame clones only, with some absent. This sample has around 120,000 clones, with around nine tenths found just once. Material: peripheral blood, obtained on day 0 of AZD1222 vaccination. The receptors come from an adult in good health.

This chain joins TRBV10-1 and TRBJ2-5; D perhaps matches TRBD1 (6 bases). The CDR3 consists of 12 residues. Trimming shortened V by 10 bases and J by 5 bases, and 14 bases separated the two germline ends. Germline loops: CDR1 WNHNN, CDR2 SYGVQD (reference sequence). The CDR3 spells CATSQGRETQYF. The CDR3 DNA sequence: TGCGCCACCTCACAGGGAAGGGAGACCCAGTACTTC.

The chain is built from TRBV2 and TRBJ2-5; 10 bases line up with TRBD2. The CDR3 spans 18 residues. The germline V gene has CDR1 SNHLY and CDR2 FYNNEI. J gave up 3 bases and V 0 bases, and 10 bases lay outside the gene matches. The CDR3 is CASSEALLAGARKETQYF. CDR3 in DNA: TGTGCCAGCAGTGAAGCGTTGCTAGCGGGGGCCAGGAAAGAGACCCAGTACTTC.

The rearrangement uses TRBV30 and TRBJ2-7; no firm D call. The CDR3 consists of 13 residues. The germline CDR1 and CDR2 sequences are GTSNPN and SVGIG (reference sequence). V lost 5 bases and J 4 bases, leaving 15 bases between the germline ends. CDR3 nucleotide sequence: TGTGCCTGGGGGGTAGGTGGAGCGTACGAGCAGTACTTC. Encoded protein: CAWGVGGAYEQYF.

The V call is TRBV13, the J call TRBJ1-6; 9 nucleotides align to TRBD1. The CDR3 runs 13 residues. CDR1 PRHDT and CDR2 FYEKMQ come from the germline V gene (reference sequence). J gave up 5 bases and V 8 bases, and 1 base lay outside the gene matches. CDR3 in DNA: TGTGCCAGCCGGACAGGGGATAATTCACCCCTCCACTTT. The encoded protein is CASRTGDNSPLHF.

The chain couples TRBV3-1 (or the pseudogene TRBV3-2) to TRBJ1-1; TRBD1 matches 7 bases. The junction had 4 bases not matched to a gene; V was cut back by 5 bases and J by 1 base. CDR3 length: 14 amino acids. Germline-derived CDR1 and CDR2 are LGHDT and YNNKEL (reference sequence). The CDR3 nucleotides are TGTGCCAGCAGCTTCCGACAGGGGAACACTGAAGCTTTCTTT. This gives the protein CASSFRQGNTEAFF.

The V and J genes are TRBV7-2 and TRBJ1-4; D possibly corresponds to TRBD1 (6 bases). Germline V gene data show CDR1 as SGHTA and CDR2 as FQGNSA. Deletions cut 6 bases from V and 2 bases from J, with 16 bases between. The CDR3 loop spans 16 amino acids. CDR3 nucleotide sequence: TGTGCCAGCAGAAGAACCGGGGACACTACTAATGAAAAACTGTTTTTT. Its protein product is CASRRTGDTTNEKLFF.

The table lists this clone with a count of one. This sequence joins TRBV5-1 and TRBJ1-4; D unclear. Trimming cost V 0 bases and J 4 bases, with 10 bases left between them. This CDR3 comprises 15 residues. Germline CDR1 SGHRS, CDR2 YFSETQ. The CDR3 nucleotides read TGCGCCAGCAGCTTGGATCAGTCCCTTAATGAAAAACTGTTTTTT. Translating gives CASSLDQSLNEKLFF.

The chain links TRBV7-6 to TRBJ2-2; 8 bases are a match to TRBD2. The CDR3 extends over 17 amino acids. The V segment lost 1 base and the J segment 1 base; nucleotides outside the gene matches: 5. CDR1 SGHVS and CDR2 FNYEAQ come from the germline V gene. The CDR3 nucleotides are TGTGCCAGCAGCTTAGTTGCGGGAGGTCGGAACACCGGGGAGCTGTTTTTT. Translation gives CASSLVAGGRNTGELFF.

The V call is TRBV6-4, the J call TRBJ2-1, with 8 bases that match TRBD1. This CDR3 contains 18 residues. After removal of 4 bases from V and 1 base from J, the junction contained 12 bases not matched to a gene. Germline CDR1 is MRHNA and CDR2 is SNTAGT. The CDR3: CASSASPRGRRSYNEQFF. CDR3 sequence (DNA): TGTGCCAGCAGTGCCTCACCCAGGGGGCGGCGATCCTACAATGAGCAGTTCTTC.

CDR3 nucleotide sequence: TGCAGCGTTGCCCGGACAGGGGGGGTCACTGAAGCTTTCTTT. This sequence encodes CSVARTGGVTEAFF. This chain connects TRBV29-1 to TRBJ1-1; 10 bases agree with TRBD1. V lost 4 bases to trimming and J lost 4 bases; unmatched junction nucleotides: 6. The CDR3 covers 14 residues. In germline, CDR1 is SQVTM, CDR2 ANQGSEA. The full variable domain, rest sourced from reference TRBV29-1 and TRBJ1-1, is SAVISQKPSRDICQRGTSLTIQCQVDSQVTMMFWYRQQPGQSLTLIATANQGSEATYESGFVIDKFPISRPNLTFSTLTVSNMSPEDSSIYLCSVARTGGVTEAFFGQGTRLTVV.

The rearrangement uses TRBV24-1 and TRBJ1-4, with TRBD1 identical over 9 bases. The CDR3 length is 15 residues. Trimming took 3 bases from V and 5 from J; bases not matched to a gene: 3. Germline V gives CDR1 KGHDR, CDR2 SFDVKD. Here the CDR3 reads CATSDPGTGNEKLFF. CDR3 sequence (DNA): TGTGCCACCAGTGATCCCGGGACAGGGAATGAAAAACTGTTTTTT.

The chain carries TRBV5-6 and TRBJ1-2, with D unresolved. The CDR3 spans 13 residues. CDR1 is SGHDT and CDR2 is YYEEEE in the germline V gene. The ends were cut back, 0 bases at V and 4 bases at J, with 7 bases in the middle. The CDR3 loop is CASSLGQRYGYTF. In DNA, the CDR3 is TGTGCCAGCAGCTTGGGACAACGCTATGGCTACACCTTC.

This clone was observed a handful of times. The J gene is TRBJ2-2, the V gene TRBV6-5; D gene ambiguous. V was shortened by 10 bases and J by 6 bases, with 9 bases between the two germline ends. The CDR3 covers 11 residues. Germline CDR1 MNHEY, CDR2 SVGAGI. The CDR3 DNA reads TGTGCCACCCGGTGGGCCGGGGAGCTGTTTTTT. Encoded protein: CATRWAGELFF.

The V call is TRBV19, the J call TRBJ1-2, with 7 bases identical to TRBD1. Unmatched junction bases numbered 10, after V lost 4 bases and J lost 5 bases. The germline V gene has CDR1 LNHDA and CDR2 SQIVND (reference sequence). The CDR3 covers 15 residues. This chain's CDR3 is CASSKWDSPEYGYTF. CDR3 nucleotide sequence: TGTGCCAGTAGTAAGTGGGACAGCCCTGAATATGGCTACACCTTC.

There are a few counts of this clone. V gene TRBV28 combines with J gene TRBJ1-1; the D is unclear. Germline CDR1 reads MDHEN; CDR2 reads SYDVKM. V lost 4 bases and J lost 0, with 12 bases in between. CDR3 length: 15 residues. The CDR3 region has the DNA TGTGCCAGCAGTTACACGGAAATTATGAACACTGAAGCTTTCTTT. Its protein product is CASSYTEIMNTEAFF. Complete variable domain (other parts from reference TRBV28 and TRBJ1-1): DVKVTQSSRYLVKRTGEKVFLECVQDMDHENMFWYRQDPGLGLRLIYFSYDVKMKEKGDIPEGYSVSREKKERFSLILESASTNQTSMYLCASSYTEIMNTEAFFGQGTRLTVV.

The genes are TRBV11-3 and TRBJ2-3; TRBD2 is a possible D gene (7 bases). Trimming removed 5 bases from V and 4 bases from J, with 22 bases in between. The germline V gene encodes CDR1 SGHNT and CDR2 YENEEA. The CDR3 loop spans 17 amino acids. CDR3 in amino acids: CASSAPEGGAGADTQYF. The DNA for the CDR3 is TGTGCCAGCAGCGCTCCAGAGGGGGGGGCGGGTGCAGATACGCAGTATTTT.

The chain uses TRBV11-2 and TRBJ1-5, with unresolved D. V lost 1 base and J 1 base, leaving 8 bases between the germline ends. The length of the CDR3 is 15 residues. Per the germline V gene, CDR1 is SGHAT and CDR2 is FQNNGV. The CDR3 DNA reads TGTGCCAGCAGCTTAGTTGGCAGAAGCAATCAGCCCCAGCATTTT. It is translated as CASSLVGRSNQPQHF. Supplemented by reference TRBV11-2 and TRBJ1-5, the full variable domain reads EAGVAQSPRYKIIEKRQSVAFWCNPISGHATLYWYQQILGQGPKLLIQFQNNGVVDDSQLPKDRFSAERLKGVDSTLKIQPAKLEDSAVYLCASSLVGRSNQPQHFGDGTRLSIL.

This chain joins TRBV14 and TRBJ2-3; a possible D gene is TRBD2 (6 bases). The V gene's germline CDR1 is SGHDN and CDR2 FVKESK. This CDR3 spans 15 amino acids. The V end lost 0 bases, the J end lost 8 bases, and 15 bases lay between the germline ends. CDR3 DNA sequence: TGTGCCAGCAGCCAAGATAGGAGGGGACCGCGTACGCAGTATTTT. Translating gives CASSQDRRGPRTQYF. The whole variable domain, remainder taken from reference TRBV14 and TRBJ2-3, is EAGVTQFPSHSVIEKGQTVTLRCDPISGHDNLYWYRRVMGKEIKFLLHFVKESKQDESGMPNNRFLAERTGGTYSTLKVQPAELEDSGVYFCASSQDRRGPRTQYFGPGTRLTVL.

In this sample, this clone turned up once. The CDR3, as DNA: TGTGCCTGGACCACCGGCTCGGACACTGAAGCTTTCTTT. As protein: CAWTTGSDTEAFF. The chain couples TRBV30 to TRBJ1-1; D is undetermined. Germline assignment: CDR1 GTSNPN and CDR2 SVGIG (reference sequence). The CDR3 is made up of 13 amino acids. V dropped 4 bases and J dropped 3 bases, with 12 bases sitting between them.

The chain uses TRBV19 and TRBJ1-2, with 7 bases matching TRBD1. The germline V gene has CDR1 LNHDA and CDR2 SQIVND (reference sequence). Trimming took 4 bases from V and 4 from J; bases not matched to a gene: 9. The CDR3 is 15 residues long. The CDR3 region has the DNA TGTGCCAGTAGTACGATGGGACAGCTCCTCTATGGCTACACCTTC. Encoded protein: CASSTMGQLLYGYTF. The full variable domain, rest sourced from reference TRBV19 and TRBJ1-2, is DGGITQSPKYLFRKEGQNVTLSCEQNLNHDAMYWYRQDPGQGLRLIYYSQIVNDFQKGDIAEGYSVSREKKESFPLTVTSAQKNPTAFYLCASSTMGQLLYGYTFGSGTRLTVV.

The chain links TRBV4-1 to TRBJ2-7; either TRBD1 or TRBD2 may supply D (5 bases each). Germline lookup yields CDR1 MGHRA and CDR2 YSYEKL. The CDR3 contains 13 residues. V lost 6 bases and J 3 bases, leaving 12 bases between the germline ends. The CDR3 sequence: CASSVWDGYEQYF. Written as DNA, the CDR3 is TGCGCCAGCAGTGTCTGGGACGGCTACGAGCAGTACTTC.

This chain uses TRBV28 with TRBJ2-7; D unclear. The CDR3 sequence is 13 residues long. Germline V gene lookup returns CDR1 MDHEN and CDR2 SYDVKM. The CDR3 nucleotides read TGTTGCCCGCCGATCAAGCACCCCTACGAGCAGTACTTC. Translation: CCPPIKHPYEQYF.